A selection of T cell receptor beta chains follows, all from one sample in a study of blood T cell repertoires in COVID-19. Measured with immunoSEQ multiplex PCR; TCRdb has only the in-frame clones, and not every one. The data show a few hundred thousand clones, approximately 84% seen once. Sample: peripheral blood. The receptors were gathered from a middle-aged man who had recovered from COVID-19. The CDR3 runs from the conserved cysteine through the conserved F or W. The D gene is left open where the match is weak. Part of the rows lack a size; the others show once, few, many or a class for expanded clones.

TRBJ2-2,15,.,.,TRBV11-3,CASSLGGPNTGELFF,TGTGCCAGCAGCTTAGGGGGCCCGAACACCGGGGAGCTGTTTTTT
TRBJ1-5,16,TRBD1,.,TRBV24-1,CATSDPTGDSNQPQHF,TGTGCCACCAGTGACCCGACAGGGGATAGCAATCAGCCCCAGCATTTT
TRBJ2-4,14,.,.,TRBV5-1,CASSTGLAKNIQYF,TGCGCCAGCAGCACGGGACTAGCCAAAAACATTCAGTACTTC
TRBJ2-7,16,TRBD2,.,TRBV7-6,CASSVQASGNYYEQYF,TGTGCCAGCAGCGTGCAGGCTAGCGGTAATTACTACGAGCAGTACTTC
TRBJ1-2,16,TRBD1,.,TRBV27,CASSLGGQGAGYGYTF,TGTGCCAGCAGTTTGGGCGGACAGGGGGCAGGTTATGGCTACACCTTC
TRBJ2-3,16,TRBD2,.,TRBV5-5,CASSLVLAGGTDTQYF,TGTGCCAGCAGCTTGGTCCTAGCGGGAGGCACAGATACGCAGTATTTT
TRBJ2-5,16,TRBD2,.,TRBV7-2,CASSARLAGLQETQYF,TGTGCCAGCAGCGCTCGACTAGCGGGACTCCAAGAGACCCAGTACTTC
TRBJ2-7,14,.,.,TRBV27,CASSFSDFRGEQYF,TGTGCCAGCAGTTTCTCCGACTTTAGGGGCGAGCAGTACTTC
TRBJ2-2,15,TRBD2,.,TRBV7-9,CASRGEGRNTGELFF,TGTGCCAGCCGTGGGGAGGGGAGAAACACCGGGGAGCTGTTTTTT
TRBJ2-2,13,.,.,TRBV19,CASSITPAGELFF,TGTGCCAGTAGTATAACGCCGGCCGGGGAGCTGTTTTTT
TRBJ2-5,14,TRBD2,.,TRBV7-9,CASGRGTIQETQYF,TGTGCCAGCGGACGAGGGACTATACAAGAGACCCAGTACTTC
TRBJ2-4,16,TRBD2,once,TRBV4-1,CASSQDWLAGENIQYF,TGCGCCAGCAGCCAAGATTGGCTAGCGGGCGAAAACATTCAGTACTTC
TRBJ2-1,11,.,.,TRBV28,CASSSEYEQFF,TGTGCCAGCAGTTCCGAGTATGAGCAGTTCTTC
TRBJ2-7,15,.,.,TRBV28,CASEIPTRDAHEQYF,TGTGCCAGCGAAATTCCGACACGCGATGCCCACGAGCAGTACTTC
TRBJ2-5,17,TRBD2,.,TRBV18,CASSPKGLAGSGETQYF,TGTGCCAGCTCACCCAAGGGACTAGCGGGATCGGGGGAGACCCAGTACTTC
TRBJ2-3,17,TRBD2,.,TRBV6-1,CASSEGPPGGRGDTQYF,TGTGCCAGCAGTGAAGGACCTCCCGGCGGGAGAGGAGATACGCAGTATTTT
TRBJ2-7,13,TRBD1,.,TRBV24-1,CATSDWTGYEQYF,TGTGCCACCAGTGATTGGACAGGCTACGAGCAGTACTTC
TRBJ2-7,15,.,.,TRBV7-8,CASSLRGGTGGEQYF,TGTGCCAGCAGCCTAAGAGGGGGGACGGGGGGAGAGCAGTACTTC
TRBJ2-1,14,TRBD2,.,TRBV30,CAWKTSGTYNEQFF,TGTGCCTGGAAGACTAGCGGCACATACAATGAGCAGTTCTTC
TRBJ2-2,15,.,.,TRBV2,CASSEEGSNTGELFF,TGTGCCAGCAGTGAGGAGGGCTCGAACACCGGGGAGCTGTTTTTT
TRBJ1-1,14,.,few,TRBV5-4,CASSLGLQNTEAFF,TGTGCCAGCAGCTTGGGACTGCAGAACACTGAAGCTTTCTTT
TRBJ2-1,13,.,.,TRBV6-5,CASSFSDSLGEVF,TGTGCCAGCAGTTTTTCTGACTCGCTGGGGGAGGTCTTC
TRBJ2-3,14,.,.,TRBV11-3,CASSSTGSTDTQYF,TGTGCCAGCAGCTCGACAGGTAGCACAGATACGCAGTATTTT
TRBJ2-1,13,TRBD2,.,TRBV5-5,CASGLGAYNEQFF,TGTGCCAGCGGACTAGGGGCCTACAATGAGCAGTTCTTC
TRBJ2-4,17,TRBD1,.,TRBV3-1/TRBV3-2,CASSQGQGAGAKNIQYF,TGTGCCAGCAGCCAGGGACAGGGGGCTGGGGCCAAAAACATTCAGTACTTC
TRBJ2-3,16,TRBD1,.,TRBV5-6,CASSLSDRGNTDTQYF,TGTGCCAGCAGCTTGTCGGACAGGGGCAACACAGATACGCAGTATTTT
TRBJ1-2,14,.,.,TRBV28,CASSLLQGRKGYTF,TGTGCCAGCAGTTTATTGCAGGGAAGGAAGGGCTACACCTTC
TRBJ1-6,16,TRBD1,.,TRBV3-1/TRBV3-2,CASSQIAGGAGSPLHF,TGTGCCAGCAGCCAGATAGCAGGGGGCGCGGGTTCACCCCTCCACTTT
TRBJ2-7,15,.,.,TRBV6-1,CASSESGTASYEQYF,TGTGCCAGCAGTGAATCTGGTACAGCATCCTACGAGCAGTACTTC
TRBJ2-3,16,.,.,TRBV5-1,CASRLQAFQSTDTQYF,TGCGCCAGCAGATTGCAGGCTTTCCAAAGCACAGATACGCAGTATTTT